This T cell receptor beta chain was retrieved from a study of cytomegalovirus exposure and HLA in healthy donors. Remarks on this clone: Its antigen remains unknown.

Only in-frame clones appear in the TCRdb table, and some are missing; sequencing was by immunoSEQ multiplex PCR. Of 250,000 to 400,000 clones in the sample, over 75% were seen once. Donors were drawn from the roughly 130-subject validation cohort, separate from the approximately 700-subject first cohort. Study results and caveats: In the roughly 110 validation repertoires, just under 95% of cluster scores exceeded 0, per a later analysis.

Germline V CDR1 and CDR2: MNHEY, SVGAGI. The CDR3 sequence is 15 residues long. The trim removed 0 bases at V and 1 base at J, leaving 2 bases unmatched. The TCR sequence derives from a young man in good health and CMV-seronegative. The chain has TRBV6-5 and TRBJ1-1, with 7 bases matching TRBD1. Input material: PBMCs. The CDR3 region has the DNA TGTGCCAGCAGTTACTCTCCAGGGGGGAACACTGAAGCTTTCTTT. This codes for CASSYSPGGNTEAFF.